The 14 T cell receptor beta chains below come from one sample, sequenced in a study of blood T cell repertoires in COVID-19. Assay used: immunoSEQ multiplex PCR; TCRdb lists only in-frame clones, some missing. The sample has about 300,000 clones, about 81% seen once. Sequences were obtained from peripheral blood. The receptor set was obtained from a human donor with COVID-19, enrolled during active disease. The donor label of this sample is uncertain.

This chain connects TRBV30 to TRBJ2-1, with D maybe TRBD2 (6 bases). V lost 7 bases to trimming and J lost 5 bases, with 15 bases between them. The germline CDR1 and CDR2 sequences are GTSNPN and SVGIG (reference sequence). The CDR3 runs to 13 residues. CDR3 bases: TGTGCCTACGGGAGCAACCCCGACAATGAGCAGTTCTTC. It yields the protein CAYGSNPDNEQFF.

The V and J genes are TRBV29-1 and TRBJ2-7; weak D call: TRBD1 (8 bases). V lost 7 bases and J lost 2, with 18 bases in between. This CDR3 is built from 14 residues. Germline values: CDR1 SQVTM, CDR2 ANQGSEA. The DNA of the CDR3 is TGCAGCGCGGGAGAAACAGGGGGGGCCTACGAGCAGTACTTC. Its protein product is CSAGETGGAYEQYF.

This rearrangement joins TRBV19 to TRBJ1-1; D is perhaps TRBD1 (5 bases). CDR3 length: 16 amino acids. Germline V gene lookup returns CDR1 LNHDA and CDR2 SQIVND (reference sequence). V dropped 9 bases and J dropped 0 bases, with 20 bases sitting between them. CDR3 sequence: CASTSREPTVNTEAFF. The CDR3 DNA follows: TGTGCCAGCACGAGTAGGGAACCGACAGTGAACACTGAAGCTTTCTTT.

V and J are TRBV29-1 and TRBJ1-1; TRBD1 matches 7 bases. From germline, CDR1 is SQVTM and CDR2 ANQGSEA. CDR3 length: 13 amino acids. V trimming: 6 bases; J trimming: 3 bases; junction bases outside the gene matches: 7. The DNA for the CDR3 is TGCAGCGTCCGGAACGGACAGGACACTGAAGCTTTCTTT. This codes for CSVRNGQDTEAFF.

V usage is TRBV7-8 and J usage is TRBJ2-5; 7 positions agree with TRBD1. The CDR3 contains 15 residues. Germline V gene sequence: CDR1 SGHVS, CDR2 FQNEAQ. V shed 5 bases and J 4 bases; nucleotides not matched to a gene: 10. CDR3 sequence: CASSPTRQGGETQYF. The CDR3 bases are TGTGCCAGCAGCCCGACAAGACAGGGTGGAGAGACCCAGTACTTC.

J is TRBJ1-4 and V is TRBV7-2; D gene unclear. The V gene lost 6 bases and the J gene lost 6 bases, with 17 bases spanning the gap. CDR1 SGHTA and CDR2 FQGNSA come from the germline V gene. There are 15 residues in the CDR3. DNA of the CDR3: TGTGCCAGCAGATCCCGGGAGAAAGGAGATGAAAAACTGTTTTTT. Translation gives CASRSREKGDEKLFF.

Only a few counts were recorded for this clone. The V call is TRBV5-1, the J call TRBJ2-1, with TRBD2 matching 10 bases. Per the germline V gene, CDR1 is SGHRS and CDR2 is YFSETQ. After removal of 6 bases from V and 1 base from J, the junction contained 4 bases not matched to a gene. The CDR3 extends over 15 amino acids. The CDR3 is CASNLAGASYNEQFF. Written as DNA, the CDR3 is TGCGCCAGCAACCTAGCGGGAGCTTCCTACAATGAGCAGTTCTTC.

This clone was found once. The chain has TRBV28 and TRBJ1-1; possible D gene TRBD1, 6 bases. CDR1 and CDR2 (germline): MDHEN, SYDVKM. V was trimmed by 3 bases and J by 5 bases, leaving 13 bases between them. The CDR3 extends over 14 amino acids. The CDR3 region is CASSFNRVRTEAFF. Written as DNA, the CDR3 is TGTGCCAGCAGTTTTAACAGGGTTAGGACTGAAGCTTTCTTT.

The chain carries TRBV7-3 and TRBJ2-3; a possible D gene is TRBD2 (5 bases). The V end lost 0 bases, the J end lost 1 base, and 11 bases lay between the germline ends. The germline gives CDR1 SGHTA, CDR2 FQGTGA. This CDR3 has 16 residues. CDR3 sequence (DNA): TGTGCCAGCAGCTTAACTCTTGGTAGCGGCACAGATACGCAGTATTTT. Encoded protein: CASSLTLGSGTDTQYF.

The rearrangement links TRBV5-1 to TRBJ2-2, with D hard to call. Germline V gene sequence: CDR1 SGHRS, CDR2 YFSETQ. Trimming left V 0 bases short and J 1 base short, with 7 bases between. The CDR3 is 15 amino acids. The CDR3 DNA is TGCGCCAGCAGCTTGGTAGTTCGGAACACCGGGGAGCTGTTTTTT. Protein sequence: CASSLVVRNTGELFF.

About this clone: The junction differs from germline at one of its ends, possibly a read error. V is TRBV7-7 and J is TRBJ2-6; D perhaps matches TRBD1 (5 bases). Germline V gives CDR1 SSHAT, CDR2 FNYEAQ (reference sequence). This CDR3 spans 15 amino acids. The DNA of the CDR3 is TGTGCTAGCAGCTTAGGATCAGGGAGGGCCAACGTCCTGACTTTC. This encodes CASSLGSGRANVLTF.

The J gene is TRBJ2-3, the V gene TRBV7-9; D might be TRBD2 (6 bases). From germline, CDR1 is SEHNR and CDR2 FQNEAQ (reference sequence). The length of the CDR3 is 17 residues. V was trimmed by 7 bases and J by 2 bases, leaving 22 bases between them. CDR3 amino acids: CASTPGSALPPTDTQYF. The DNA of the CDR3 is TGTGCCAGCACCCCCGGGAGTGCGCTCCCCCCCACAGATACGCAGTATTTT.

This sequence joins TRBV30 and TRBJ2-2; perhaps TRBD2 as D (6 bases). Trimming stripped 4 bases from V and 1 base from J, with 16 bases between. This CDR3 spans 16 amino acids. Germline CDR1 is GTSNPN and CDR2 is SVGIG (reference sequence). The chain's CDR3 is CAWNLRGTVNTGELFF. The CDR3 DNA reads TGTGCCTGGAATCTCCGAGGGACTGTGAACACCGGGGAGCTGTTTTTT.

This clone was seen a few times. The chain links TRBV10-2 to TRBJ2-1; tentatively, D is TRBD2 (6 bases). Per germline, CDR1 WSHSY and CDR2 SAAADI. CDR3 length equals 14 residues. With 8 bases removed from V and 9 bases from J, the gap between germline ends came to 20 bases. The CDR3 sequence: CASLQDSGMGEQFF. In DNA form, the CDR3 reads TGCGCCAGCCTCCAGGATAGCGGAATGGGTGAGCAGTTCTTC.